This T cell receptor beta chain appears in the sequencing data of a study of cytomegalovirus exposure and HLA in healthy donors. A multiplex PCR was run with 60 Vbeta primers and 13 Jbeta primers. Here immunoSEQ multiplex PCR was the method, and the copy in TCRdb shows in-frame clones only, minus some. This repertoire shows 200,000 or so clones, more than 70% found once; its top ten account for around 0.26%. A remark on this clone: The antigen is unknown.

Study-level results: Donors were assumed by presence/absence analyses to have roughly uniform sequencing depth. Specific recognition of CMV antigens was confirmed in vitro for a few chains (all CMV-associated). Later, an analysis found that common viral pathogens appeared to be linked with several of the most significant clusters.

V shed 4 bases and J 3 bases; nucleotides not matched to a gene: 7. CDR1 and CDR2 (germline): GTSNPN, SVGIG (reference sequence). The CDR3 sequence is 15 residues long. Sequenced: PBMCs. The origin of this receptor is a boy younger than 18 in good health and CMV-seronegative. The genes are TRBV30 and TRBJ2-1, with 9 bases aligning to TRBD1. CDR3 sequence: CAWTLGQGFYNEQFF. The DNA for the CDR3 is TGTGCCTGGACGTTGGGACAGGGTTTCTACAATGAGCAGTTCTTC.